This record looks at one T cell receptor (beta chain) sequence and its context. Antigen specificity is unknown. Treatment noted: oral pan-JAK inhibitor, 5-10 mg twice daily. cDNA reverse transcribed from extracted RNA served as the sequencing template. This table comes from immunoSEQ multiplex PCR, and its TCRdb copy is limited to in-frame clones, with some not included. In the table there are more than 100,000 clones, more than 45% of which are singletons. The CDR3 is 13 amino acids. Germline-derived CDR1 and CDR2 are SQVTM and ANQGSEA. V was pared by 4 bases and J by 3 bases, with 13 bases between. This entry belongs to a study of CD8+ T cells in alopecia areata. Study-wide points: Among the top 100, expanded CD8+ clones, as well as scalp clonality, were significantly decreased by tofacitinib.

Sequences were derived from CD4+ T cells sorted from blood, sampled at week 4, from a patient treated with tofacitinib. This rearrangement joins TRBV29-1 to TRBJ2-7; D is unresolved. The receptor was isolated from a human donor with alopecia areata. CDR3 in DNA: TGCAGCGTTGTTTTAGGACCCAACTACGAGCAGTACTTC. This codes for CSVVLGPNYEQYF.